This T cell receptor (beta chain) came from a study of CD8+ T cells in alopecia areata (dated by TCRdb to between 2018 and 2020). Regarding the study in general: The treated patients took part in an open-label pilot trial in which moderate-to-severe alopecia areata was treated with oral tofacitinib at 5 to 10 mg twice daily. Patients stayed on tofacitinib for 6 to 18 months and then had 6 months of follow-up off drug so that delayed response and recurrence could be assessed. The study used high-throughput TCRbeta sequencing to examine T cell clonal expansion in alopecia areata, in both the C3H/HeJ mouse model and human patients. On the human side, TCRbeta sequencing was run on scalp tissue and on sorted CD4+ and CD8+ peripheral blood T cells from healthy controls and from alopecia areata patients with either patchy or totalis/universalis disease. Biopsies were taken from tofacitinib-treated patients at baseline and at 4 and 24 weeks of treatment, and a later scalp biopsy was taken in several of the tofacitinib-treated patients. Scalp clonality was compared across normal scalp (n=4), patchy alopecia areata scalp (n=8), and alopecia totalis/universalis scalp (n=8). RNA was obtained with the PAXgene miRNA kit for fixed scalp, the miRNeasy kit for PBMCs, and the RNeasy kit for mouse skin. TCRbeta CDR3 regions were amplified by immunoSEQ multiplex PCR with 35 Vbeta forward and 13 Jbeta reverse primers.

As for this clone: The antigen it recognizes is unknown. It has no much larger one-base neighbor in the sample; base qualities were not kept.

The sample's time point label, decoded: baseline before oral tofacitinib. From alopecia areata patients, peripheral blood was collected along with lesional scalp punch biopsies. PBMCs were separated by density centrifugation and stained for CD3, CD4 and CD8, after which CD4+ and CD8+ T cells were sorted on a FACSAria. General conclusions and limits of the study: Lesional scalp, especially in alopecia totalis/universalis, showed higher clonality and more expanded CD8+ clones than normal scalp, suggesting antigenic drive. Resident alphabeta T cells in normal human skin are also sequenced, complicating scalp TCR repertoire analysis, unlike mouse skin dominated by gammadelta T cells. Compared with mice, TCR sequences shared between patients were less clear, possibly partly because of HLA diversity across the patient population.

The protocol used for the library was the immunoSEQ multiplex PCR assay. RNA was extracted from all samples and reverse transcribed into cDNA as template for TCR sequencing. SuperScript III was used to make first-strand cDNA, primed with a 2:1 mix of oligo-dT and random hexamers. A synthetic immune receptor repertoire was used to measure amplification bias, and any remaining bias was corrected computationally. Regarding the original processing steps: After raw reads were preprocessed to remove errors, the CDR3 was defined following IMGT conventions as running from the conserved cysteine to phenylalanine. Clonality was computed by normalizing Shannon entropy by log2 of the number of productive unique TCRs and subtracting the result from 1. Whether scalp clones were CD4 or CD8 was inferred by matching scalp TCRbeta sequences against CD4 and CD8 repertoires sorted from blood. What TCRdb holds here is the immuneACCESS table cut down to in-frame rearrangements. Part of the clones is not present; checked against another copy, under half of the missing clones reflect an unresolved V gene, and the others are unexplained. That table is the source of V, J and clone size, and D and trimming were worked out from the DNA. For this sample the table gives approximately 57,000 clones, of which 96% were detected only once. About a quarter of the sample is taken by the ten largest.

CDR1 and CDR2 are read off the germline V gene as SGHDN and FVKESK. V drops 4 bases and J drops 2 bases, leaving 13 bases in between. Including the terminal cysteine and phenylalanine, the CDR3 comprises 15 residues. Only the CDR3 region is kept as DNA, spanning 45 bases read in frame from base 1. This TCR came from a human donor with alopecia areata. The specimen was CD8+ T cells sorted from blood, collected at week 0. This receptor chain uses TRBV14 and TRBJ2-3; the D gene is possibly TRBD2, with 5 bases matching. Read as DNA, the sequence is TGTGCCAGCAGCCGAGGACTTACCACCACAGATACGCAGTATTTT. Translated, it gives CASSRGLTTTDTQYF.